This T cell receptor (beta chain) was identified during a study of control samples from healthy donors and cancer patients. Using immunoSEQ multiplex PCR, the repertoire was profiled, and TCRdb retains in-frame clones only, with some absent. Of some 140,000 clones in the sample, just under 95% were seen once. The CDR3 extends over 14 amino acids. V gave up 4 bases and J gave up 5 bases, with 14 bases separating them. The germline gives CDR1 SGHAT, CDR2 FQNNGV. The chain recombines TRBV11-2 with TRBJ1-1, with a possible D match to TRBD1 (6 bases). The receptor was derived from a man between 60 and 75 years old with colorectal cancer. Sequenced: PBMCs. DNA of the CDR3: TGTGCCAGCAGCTCTTCACCTGGACAGACTGAAGCTTTCTTT. Translated, it gives CASSSSPGQTEAFF. Full variable domain (rest looked up from reference TRBV11-2 and TRBJ1-1): EAGVAQSPRYKIIEKRQSVAFWCNPISGHATLYWYQQILGQGPKLLIQFQNNGVVDDSQLPKDRFSAERLKGVDSTLKIQPAKLEDSAVYLCASSSSPGQTEAFFGQGTRLTVV.